This is a list of T cell receptor beta chains from one sample in a study of blood T cells in healthy people across ages. TCRdb re-called the 5' RACE reads with MiXCR, one entry per CDR3 protein. The table includes nearly 800,000 distinct CDR3 sequences, about 61% detected once. Material: blood. Receptors were obtained from a man aged 40-50 years in good health. Each CDR3 is given with its conserved first and last residue. D genes are given only for firm matches. Clone size is not always given. Where it is, it says once, few, many or a class for expanded clones.

D gene: TRBD2
V gene: TRBV12-5
CDR3 length: 17
clone size: -
J gene: TRBJ2-1
CDR3 DNA: TGTGCTAGTGGTTTTTCCCTAGCGGGAGGGCAATACAATGAGCAGTTCTTC
CDR3 protein: CASGFSLAGGQYNEQFF

D gene: TRBD2
V gene: TRBV7-7
CDR3 length: 16
clone size: -
J gene: TRBJ2-3
CDR3 DNA: TGTGCCAGCAGTTCGAGCGGGGGGGCAAACACAGATACGCAGTATTTT
CDR3 protein: CASSSSGGANTDTQYF

D gene: -
V gene: TRBV14
CDR3 length: 14
clone size: -
J gene: TRBJ2-5
CDR3 DNA: TGTGCCAGCAGCCAAGCCAACTCCTACAATGAGCAGTACTTC
CDR3 protein: CASSQANSYNEQYF

D gene: -
V gene: TRBV12-3/TRBV12-4
CDR3 length: 14
clone size: few
J gene: TRBJ2-7
CDR3 DNA: TGTGCCAGCAGTTTAGTGGGGACCTCCTACGAGCAGTACTTC
CDR3 protein: CASSLVGTSYEQYF

D gene: -
V gene: TRBV3-1
CDR3 length: 17
clone size: -
J gene: TRBJ2-2
CDR3 DNA: TGTGCCAGCAGCCCCCTAGAAGGGGTCACGCACACCGGGGAGCTGTTTTTT
CDR3 protein: CASSPLEGVTHTGELFF

D gene: -
V gene: TRBV12-3/TRBV12-4
CDR3 length: 14
clone size: once
J gene: TRBJ1-2
CDR3 DNA: TGTGCCAGCTCACCGGAAAATCTTAACTATGGCTACACCTTC
CDR3 protein: CASSPENLNYGYTF

D gene: -
V gene: TRBV11-1
CDR3 length: 16
clone size: -
J gene: TRBJ2-7
CDR3 DNA: TGTGCCAGCAGCTTAGGCCTCCGGACAGCAGCCCACGAGCAGTACTTC
CDR3 protein: CASSLGLRTAAHEQYF

D gene: TRBD2
V gene: TRBV5-1
CDR3 length: 15
clone size: -
J gene: TRBJ2-5
CDR3 DNA: TGCGCCAGCAGCTTCACTAGCGGGAGTGGAGAGACCCAGTACTTC
CDR3 protein: CASSFTSGSGETQYF

D gene: -
V gene: TRBV5-1
CDR3 length: 14
clone size: -
J gene: TRBJ2-7
CDR3 DNA: TGCGCCAGCAGCCCCCCCCAGGGTAGCGACGAGCAGTACTTC
CDR3 protein: CASSPPQGSDEQYF

D gene: TRBD2
V gene: TRBV12-3/TRBV12-4
CDR3 length: 15
clone size: few
J gene: TRBJ2-7
CDR3 DNA: TGTGCCAGCAGTCCTAGCGGTAGAGTCTCCTACGAGCAGTACTTC
CDR3 protein: CASSPSGRVSYEQYF

D gene: -
V gene: TRBV5-1
CDR3 length: 15
clone size: -
J gene: TRBJ1-5
CDR3 DNA: TGCGCCAGCAGCTTGAGAGGTGATGTCAATCAGCCCCAGCATTTT
CDR3 protein: CASSLRGDVNQPQHF